These 25 T cell receptor beta chains were sequenced from one sample in a study of T cell changes during pregnancy in multiple sclerosis. Libraries were prepared by immunoSEQ multiplex PCR; TCRdb keeps only in-frame clonotypes and omits some of them. The profile covers around 34,000 clones, with about nine tenths appearing a single time and 9.5% to 12% taken by the ten largest. Sequencing was performed on CD8+ T cells from peripheral blood mononuclear cells, taken before pregnancy. The receptor source for this set is a female donor with multiple sclerosis, enrolled in a pregnancy study.

The chain carries TRBV6-1 and TRBJ1-3; tentatively, D is TRBD1 (6 bases). The CDR3 has 17 residues. The germline gives CDR1 MNHNS, CDR2 SASEGT. Trimming removed 3 bases at V and 5 bases at J, with 20 bases between. In nucleotides, the CDR3 is TGTGCCAGCAGTGACCATGGATCAAGGGGGAGTCGAAACACCATATATTTT. Translated: CASSDHGSRGSRNTIYF.

The J gene is TRBJ1-5, the V gene TRBV21-1; TRBD1, the D gene given by the table, was not confirmed from the DNA. TRBV21-1 constitutes a pseudogene. The CDR3 has 15 residues. DNA of the CDR3: TGTGCCAGCAGCAAGAAACAGGAAAGCAATCAGCCCCAGCATTTT. Protein: CASSKKQESNQPQHF.

This chain joins TRBV7-2 and TRBJ1-5; 7 bases map to TRBD1. After removal of 5 bases from V and 4 bases from J, the junction contained 20 bases not matched to a gene. The CDR3 totals 19 residues. In germline, CDR1 is SGHTA, CDR2 FQGNSA. Written as DNA, the CDR3 is TGTGCCAGCAGCCCGATTGTAGGACAGGTCGAGTCGGGGAATCAGCCCCAGCATTTT. It specifies CASSPIVGQVESGNQPQHF.

This clone was found once. J is TRBJ1-2 and V is TRBV27; D may be TRBD1 (6 bases). CDR1 and CDR2 (germline): MNHEY, SMNVEV (reference sequence). This CDR3 has 14 amino acids. Trimming removed 7 bases from V and 4 bases from J, with 16 bases in between. The CDR3 coding sequence is TGTGCCAGCAAACTGGGGGCGGGAGGCTATGGCTACACCTTC. Translating it yields CASKLGAGGYGYTF.

The chain recombines TRBV28 with TRBJ1-2, with 9 bases that match TRBD1. Germline CDR1 and CDR2: MDHEN and SYDVKM. CDR3 length equals 19 residues. V dropped 5 bases and J dropped 4; count of bases not matched to a gene: 20. The CDR3 coding sequence is TGTGCCAGCAGTGGATGGGACCAGGAACGCACAGGGGGCGGCTATGGCTACACCTTC. This codes for CASSGWDQERTGGGYGYTF.

This chain links TRBV29-1 with TRBJ1-1; D is undetermined. V was cut by 3 bases and J by 3 bases, with 11 bases left in between. The CDR3 has 13 amino acids. Germline loops: CDR1 SQVTM, CDR2 ANQGSEA. CDR3 coding DNA: TGCAGCGTTGAGCGTCAGGATGACACTGAAGCTTTCTTT. Protein sequence: CSVERQDDTEAFF.

The V call is TRBV6-5, the J call TRBJ1-1, with 7 bases that match TRBD1. Germline CDR1 reads MNHEY; CDR2 reads SVGAGI. The CDR3 runs 14 residues. After removal of 7 bases from V and 2 bases from J, the junction contained 7 bases not matched to a gene. In DNA, the CDR3 is TGTGCCAGCACCTACAGGGGCTACAACACTGAAGCTTTCTTT. It codes for CASTYRGYNTEAFF.

The CDR3, as DNA: TGTGCCAGCGGCCTGCTAGCGGGAGAGAAGACCCAGTACTTC. Translated, it gives CASGLLAGEKTQYF. The chain couples TRBV7-6 to TRBJ2-5; 10 bases agree with TRBD2. J was trimmed by 6 bases and V by 8 bases; bases with no gene match: 9. Germline V CDR1 and CDR2: SGHVS, FNYEAQ. This CDR3 contains 14 residues. The variable domain in full, completed from reference TRBV7-6 and TRBJ2-5, reads GAGVSQSPRYKVTKRGQDVALRCDPISGHVSLYWYRQALGQGPEFLTYFNYEAQQDKSGLPNDRFSAERPEGSISTLTIQRTEQRDSAMYRCASGLLAGEKTQYFGPGTRLLVL.

The chain is built from TRBV5-4 and TRBJ2-5; the D gene is possibly TRBD1 (5 bases). Per the germline V gene, CDR1 is SGHNT and CDR2 is YYREEE (reference sequence). The CDR3 is made up of 14 amino acids. V was clipped by 1 base and J by 9 bases, with 16 bases between them. This CDR3 is CASSLSPGLESQYF. The CDR3 region has the DNA TGTGCCAGCAGCTTGTCGCCAGGGTTGGAGTCCCAGTACTTC.

CDR3 DNA sequence: TGTGCCTGGAGTCGGTACAGAGAAATCACTGAAGCTTTCTTT. Its translation is CAWSRYREITEAFF. J is TRBJ1-1 and V is TRBV30, with D uncertain. V lost 2 bases and J 4 bases, leaving 14 bases between the germline ends. The CDR3 is 14 amino acids. Germline lookup yields CDR1 GTSNPN and CDR2 SVGIG (reference sequence).

The chain links TRBV20-1 to TRBJ1-1; the D gene is possibly TRBD1 (6 bases). The CDR3 has 11 amino acids. V dropped 6 bases and J dropped 7 bases, with 12 bases sitting between them. Germline CDR1 DFQATT, CDR2 SNEGSKA (reference sequence). The CDR3 is CSAGAGDEAFF. In DNA form, the CDR3 reads TGCAGTGCGGGGGCCGGGGATGAAGCTTTCTTT.

The chain uses TRBV7-9 and TRBJ1-6; 11 bases are a match to TRBD1. The CDR3 covers 16 residues. Germline V CDR1 and CDR2: SEHNR, FQNEAQ (reference sequence). The trim removed 5 bases at V and 11 bases at J, leaving 11 bases unmatched. CDR3 amino acids: CASSNWTGGSWAPLHF. The CDR3 region has the DNA TGTGCCAGCAGCAACTGGACAGGGGGCAGTTGGGCACCCCTCCACTTT.

The V and J genes are TRBV9 and TRBJ2-5; TRBD2 matches 9 bases. The germline V gene has CDR1 SGDLS and CDR2 YYNGEE. The CDR3 has 16 residues. Unmatched junction bases numbered 8, after V lost 0 bases and J lost 5 bases. The CDR3 loop is CASSVVPSGVGETQYF. The CDR3 DNA sequence: TGTGCCAGCAGCGTAGTCCCTAGCGGGGTAGGGGAGACCCAGTACTTC. Complete variable domain (other parts from reference TRBV9 and TRBJ2-5): DSGVTQTPKHLITATGQRVTLRCSPRSGDLSVYWYQQSLDQGLQFLIQYYNGEERAKGNILERFSAQQFPDLHSELNLSSLELGDSALYFCASSVVPSGVGETQYFGPGTRLLVL.

V usage is TRBV27 and J usage is TRBJ2-1; D is uncertain. V lost 3 bases and J lost 9, with 9 bases in between. The CDR3 covers 12 residues. Germline-derived CDR1 and CDR2 are MNHEY and SMNVEV (reference sequence). CDR3 in DNA: TGTGCCAGCAGTTTGCACAGTCGTGAGCAGTTCTTC. It encodes CASSLHSREQFF.

This rearrangement joins TRBV29-1 to TRBJ1-1; D might be TRBD1 (5 bases). Trimming removed 3 bases from V and 5 bases from J, with 13 bases in between. Germline V gene data show CDR1 as SQVTM and CDR2 as ANQGSEA. The CDR3 runs 13 residues. CDR3 amino acids: CSVDAGGLTEAFF. The CDR3 bases are TGCAGCGTTGATGCGGGGGGTCTAACTGAAGCTTTCTTT.

CDR3 amino acids: CASSIDPERITDTQYF. For the CDR3, the DNA is TGTGCCAGTAGTATAGATCCAGAGCGGATCACAGATACGCAGTATTTT. V gene TRBV19 combines with J gene TRBJ2-3; the D gene is possibly TRBD2 (5 bases). In germline, CDR1 is LNHDA, CDR2 SQIVND (reference sequence). The CDR3 totals 16 residues. Trimming left V 0 bases short and J 2 bases short, with 12 bases between.

V gene TRBV27 combines with J gene TRBJ1-1; D uncertain. V lost 1 base, J lost 4 bases, and 7 bases lay in between. The germline gives CDR1 MNHEY, CDR2 SMNVEV (reference sequence). This CDR3 has 13 amino acids. DNA of the CDR3: TGTGCCAGCAGTTTATGGTCGGGCACTGAAGCTTTCTTT. It is translated as CASSLWSGTEAFF.

The chain combines TRBV9 with TRBJ2-7; maybe TRBD2 (5 bases). The CDR3 has 14 residues. With 4 bases removed from V and 0 bases from J, the gap between germline ends came to 11 bases. The germline V gene encodes CDR1 SGDLS and CDR2 YYNGEE. CDR3 residues: CASSPRETSYEQYF. In DNA form, the CDR3 reads TGTGCCAGCAGCCCTAGGGAGACCTCCTACGAGCAGTACTTC.

This chain joins TRBV6-1 and TRBJ1-1; tentative D call: TRBD1 (6 bases). V lost 7 bases to trimming and J lost 7 bases, with 10 bases between them. The CDR3 spans 11 residues. Germline CDR1 reads MNHNS; CDR2 reads SASEGT. CDR3 DNA: TGTGCCAGCATTGGGACAAATGAAGCTTTCTTT. Its translation: CASIGTNEAFF.

The chain recombines TRBV19 with TRBJ1-1; D is perhaps TRBD1 (5 bases). The CDR3 has 14 amino acids. With 4 bases removed from V and 8 bases from J, the gap between germline ends came to 17 bases. CDR1 LNHDA and CDR2 SQIVND come from the germline V gene (reference sequence). The CDR3 here is CASSTTGGATEAFF. The CDR3 coding sequence is TGTGCCAGTAGTACAACGGGAGGGGCAACCGAAGCTTTCTTT.

The chain couples TRBV5-4 to TRBJ2-2, with D possibly matching TRBD2 (5 bases). CDR3 size: 16 residues. V lost 4 bases to trimming and J lost 7 bases, with 20 bases between them. Per germline, CDR1 SGHNT and CDR2 YYREEE (reference sequence). CDR3 amino acids: CASSEEANPGIGELFF. In DNA form, the CDR3 reads TGTGCCAGCAGCGAGGAGGCGAATCCGGGTATCGGGGAGCTGTTTTTT.

The table lists this clone with a count of one. The rearrangement uses TRBV19 and TRBJ2-7; 8 nucleotides align to TRBD1. Germline V CDR1 and CDR2: LNHDA, SQIVND (reference sequence). Unmatched junction bases numbered 8, after V lost 5 bases and J lost 2 bases. The CDR3 sequence is 15 residues long. The CDR3 bases are TGTGCCAGTAGTTCCCGGGACAGGCTCCCCTACGAGCAGTACTTC. Its protein product is CASSSRDRLPYEQYF.

The chain uses TRBV23-1 and TRBJ2-1, with 9 bases that match TRBD1. TRBV23-1 is given ORF status, its function remaining uncertain. With 7 bases clipped from V and 8 bases from J, the junction kept 12 bases outside the gene matches. CDR3 length equals 15 residues. CDR3 protein: CASTSSGTGSHEQFF. CDR3 bases: TGCGCCAGCACTTCTTCCGGGACAGGGTCCCATGAGCAGTTCTTC.

The V call is TRBV29-1, the J call TRBJ1-2; D ambiguous. V was pared by 5 bases and J by 4 bases, with 14 bases between. The CDR3 runs to 13 residues. Germline V lookup: CDR1 SQVTM, CDR2 ANQGSEA. This CDR3 is CSVTEGPAYGYTF. CDR3 DNA sequence: TGCAGCGTTACCGAGGGCCCTGCCTATGGCTACACCTTC.

CDR3 amino acids: CASSPEGHEQFF. The CDR3 bases are TGCGCCAGCAGCCCGGAGGGGCATGAGCAGTTCTTC. The chain employs TRBV5-1 and TRBJ2-1; a weak D match, TRBD2 (6 bases). Germline-derived CDR1 and CDR2 are SGHRS and YFSETQ. V shed 4 bases and J shed 8 bases, with 10 bases lying between them. The CDR3 covers 12 residues.